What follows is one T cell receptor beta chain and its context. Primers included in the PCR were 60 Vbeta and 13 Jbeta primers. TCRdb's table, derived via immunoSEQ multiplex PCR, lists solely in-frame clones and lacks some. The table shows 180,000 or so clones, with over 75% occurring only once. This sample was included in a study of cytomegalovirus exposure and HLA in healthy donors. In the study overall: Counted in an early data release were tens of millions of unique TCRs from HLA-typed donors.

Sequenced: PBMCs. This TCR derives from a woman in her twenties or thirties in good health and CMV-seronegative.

CDR3 DNA: TGTGCCAGCAGCCTAGCAATGACCGGGGAGCTGTTTTTT. Translating it yields CASSLAMTGELFF. The chain has TRBV5-6 and TRBJ2-2, with D possibly matching TRBD2 (5 bases). This CDR3 region has 13 residues. The germline V and J ends were trimmed by 4 bases and 5 bases, with 9 bases remaining between them. From germline, CDR1 is SGHDT and CDR2 YYEEEE. Based on the CDR3 plus reference TRBV5-6 and TRBJ2-2, the full variable domain is DAGVTQSPTHLIKTRGQQVTLRCSPKSGHDTVSWYQQALGQGPQFIFQYYEEEERQRGNFPDRFSGHQFPNYSSELNVNALLLGDSALYLCASSLAMTGELFFGEGSRLTVL.